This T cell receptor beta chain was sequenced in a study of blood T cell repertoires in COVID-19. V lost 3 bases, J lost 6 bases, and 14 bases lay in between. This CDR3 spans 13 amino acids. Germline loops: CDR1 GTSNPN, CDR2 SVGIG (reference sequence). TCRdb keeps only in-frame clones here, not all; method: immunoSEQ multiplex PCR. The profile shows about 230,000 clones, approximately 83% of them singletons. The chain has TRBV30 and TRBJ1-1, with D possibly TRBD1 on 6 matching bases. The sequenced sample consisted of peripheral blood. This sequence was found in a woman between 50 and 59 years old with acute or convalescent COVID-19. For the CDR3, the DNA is TGTGCCTGGAGCATACAGGGACGCCCTGAAGCTTTCTTT. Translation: CAWSIQGRPEAFF.